This T cell receptor beta chain emerged from a study of a mutant IDH1 vaccine in newly diagnosed glioma. Study context: Vaccine dosing followed radiotherapy by 4-6 weeks, or accompanied temozolomide cycles.

To note about this clone: The antigen is unknown.

Findings and caveats of the study: Immune responses induced by vaccination arose in around 93% of the patients.

TCRdb keeps only in-frame clones here, not all; method: immunoSEQ multiplex PCR. This sample carries 50,000 to 65,000 clones, less than 85% of them seen once, and the ten largest clones take more than 7.5%. V was shortened by 3 bases and J by 4 bases, with 13 bases between the two germline ends. CDR3 size: 15 residues. Per germline, CDR1 MNHNS and CDR2 SASEGT. The sample's time point: week 11, during vaccination. A single vaccine dose contained 300 ug of mutant IDH1 20-mer peptide, and topical imiquimod was used with it. The sample in question was PBMCs, obtained from a glioma patient whose treatment included an IDH1 peptide vaccine. This receptor was identified in a woman between 50 and 59 years old with glioma. The chain has TRBV6-1 and TRBJ2-1; a weak D match, TRBD1 (7 bases). CDR3 DNA: TGTGCCAGCAGTGAGGTCAGGGGGGAGTACAATGAGCAGTTCTTC. Its protein product is CASSEVRGEYNEQFF.